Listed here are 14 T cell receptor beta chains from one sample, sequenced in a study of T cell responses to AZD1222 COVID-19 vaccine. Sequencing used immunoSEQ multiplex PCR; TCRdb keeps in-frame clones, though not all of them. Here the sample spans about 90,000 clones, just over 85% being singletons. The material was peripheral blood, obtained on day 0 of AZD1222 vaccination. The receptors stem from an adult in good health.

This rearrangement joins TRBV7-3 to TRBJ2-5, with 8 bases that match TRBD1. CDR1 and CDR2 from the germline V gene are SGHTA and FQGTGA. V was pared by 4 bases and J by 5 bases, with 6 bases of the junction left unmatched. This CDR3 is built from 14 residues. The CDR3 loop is CASSSQGVGETQYF. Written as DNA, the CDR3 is TGTGCCAGCAGCTCACAGGGGGTTGGCGAGACCCAGTACTTC.

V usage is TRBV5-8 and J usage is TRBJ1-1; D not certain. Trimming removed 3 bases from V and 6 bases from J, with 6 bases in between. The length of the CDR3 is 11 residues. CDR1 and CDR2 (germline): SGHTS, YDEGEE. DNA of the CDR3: TGTGCCAGCAGCTCGTTCGCTGAAGCTTTCTTT. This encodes CASSSFAEAFF.

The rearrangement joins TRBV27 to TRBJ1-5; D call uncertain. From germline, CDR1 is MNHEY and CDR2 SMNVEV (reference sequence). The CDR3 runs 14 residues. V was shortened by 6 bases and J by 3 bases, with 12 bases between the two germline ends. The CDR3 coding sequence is TGTGCCAGCAGCTCGACTTACTTCAATCAGCCCCAGCATTTT. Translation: CASSSTYFNQPQHF.

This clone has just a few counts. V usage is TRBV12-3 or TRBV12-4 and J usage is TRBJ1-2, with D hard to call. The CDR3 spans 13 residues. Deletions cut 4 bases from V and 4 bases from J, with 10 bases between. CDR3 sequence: CASSYDDLYGYTF. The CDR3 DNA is TGTGCCAGCAGTTATGACGATCTCTATGGCTACACCTTC.

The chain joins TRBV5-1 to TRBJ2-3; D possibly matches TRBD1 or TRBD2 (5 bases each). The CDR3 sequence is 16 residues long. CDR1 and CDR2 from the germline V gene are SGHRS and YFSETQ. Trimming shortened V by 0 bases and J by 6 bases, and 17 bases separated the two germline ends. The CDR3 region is CASSLEGRSPFDTQYF. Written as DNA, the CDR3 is TGCGCCAGCAGCTTGGAGGGGAGATCGCCTTTTGATACGCAGTATTTT.

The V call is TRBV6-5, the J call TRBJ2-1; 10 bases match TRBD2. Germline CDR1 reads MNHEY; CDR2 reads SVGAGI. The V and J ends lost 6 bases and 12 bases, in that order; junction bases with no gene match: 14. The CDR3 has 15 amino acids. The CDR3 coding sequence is TGTGCCAGCAGGACTGGACTAGCGGACCCTAAGGTGCAGTTCTTC. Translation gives CASRTGLADPKVQFF.

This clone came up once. The CDR3: CASSFRQGNQPQHF. The CDR3 DNA reads as TGTGCCAGCAGTTTTCGACAGGGTAATCAGCCCCAGCATTTT. The rearrangement uses TRBV27 and TRBJ1-5, with 7 bases lining up with TRBD1. The CDR3 runs 14 residues. Germline-derived CDR1 and CDR2 are MNHEY and SMNVEV (reference sequence). Germline trimming cut 3 bases from V and 4 bases from J; bases unmatched to any gene: 3.

The DNA of the CDR3 is TGTGCCAGCAGCTTACTAGCGGGAGTAACGGATACGCAGTATTTT. It is translated as CASSLLAGVTDTQYF. The chain has TRBV27 and TRBJ2-3, with 11 bases aligning to TRBD2. V lost 6 bases to trimming and J lost 6 bases; unmatched junction nucleotides: 8. This CDR3 contains 15 residues. Germline assignment: CDR1 MNHEY and CDR2 SMNVEV (reference sequence).

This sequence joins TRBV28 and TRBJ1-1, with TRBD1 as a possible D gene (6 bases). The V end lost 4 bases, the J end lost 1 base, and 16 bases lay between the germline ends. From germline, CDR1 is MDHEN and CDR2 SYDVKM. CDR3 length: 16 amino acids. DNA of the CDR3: TGTGCCAGCAGTTCCCGGGACAAGGCGGCGAACACTGAAGCTTTCTTT. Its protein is CASSSRDKAANTEAFF.

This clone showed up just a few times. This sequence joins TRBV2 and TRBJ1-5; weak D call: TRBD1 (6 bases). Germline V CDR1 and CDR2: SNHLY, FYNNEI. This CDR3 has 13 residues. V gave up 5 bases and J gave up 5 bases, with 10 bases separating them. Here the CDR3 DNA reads TGTGCCAGCAGTCCGGGACAATATCAGCCCCAGCATTTT. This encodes CASSPGQYQPQHF.

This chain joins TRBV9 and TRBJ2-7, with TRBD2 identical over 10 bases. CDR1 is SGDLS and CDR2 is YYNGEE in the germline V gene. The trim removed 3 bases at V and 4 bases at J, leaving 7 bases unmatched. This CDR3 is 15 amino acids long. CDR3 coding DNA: TGTGCCAGCAGCGCCCTAGCGGGGGTCTCTTACGAGCAGTACTTC. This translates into CASSALAGVSYEQYF.

CDR3 sequence: CASSLIGTGEQFF. CDR3 in DNA: TGTGCCAGCAGCTTAATTGGGACAGGCGAGCAGTTCTTC. The chain carries TRBV7-3 and TRBJ2-1, with 8 bases identical to TRBD1. The CDR3 totals 13 residues. Germline values: CDR1 SGHTA, CDR2 FQGTGA. V gave up 1 base and J gave up 10 bases; unmatched junction bases: 3. Filled out from reference TRBV7-3 and TRBJ2-1, the complete variable domain reads GAGVSQTPSNKVTEKGKYVELRCDPISGHTALYWYRQSLGQGPEFLIYFQGTGAADDSGLPNDRFFAVRPEGSVSTLKIQRTERGDSAVYLCASSLIGTGEQFFGPGTRLTVL.

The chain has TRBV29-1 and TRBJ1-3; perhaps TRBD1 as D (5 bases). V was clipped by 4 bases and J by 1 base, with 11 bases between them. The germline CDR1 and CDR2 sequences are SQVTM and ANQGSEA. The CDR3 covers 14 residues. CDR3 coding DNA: TGCAGCGTTGGGGGCCAGGAGTCTGGAAACACCATATATTTT. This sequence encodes CSVGGQESGNTIYF. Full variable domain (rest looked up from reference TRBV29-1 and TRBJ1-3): SAVISQKPSRDICQRGTSLTIQCQVDSQVTMMFWYRQQPGQSLTLIATANQGSEATYESGFVIDKFPISRPNLTFSTLTVSNMSPEDSSIYLCSVGGQESGNTIYFGEGSWLTVV.

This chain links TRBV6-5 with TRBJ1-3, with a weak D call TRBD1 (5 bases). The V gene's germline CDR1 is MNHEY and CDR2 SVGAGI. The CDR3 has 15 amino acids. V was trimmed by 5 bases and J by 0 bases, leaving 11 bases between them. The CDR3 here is CASSPGHYSGNTIYF. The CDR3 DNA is TGTGCCAGCAGTCCGGGGCATTACTCTGGAAACACCATATATTTT.